The 2 T cell receptor beta chains below were found in one sample sequenced in a study of blood T cells in healthy people across ages. Alongside a J-beta primer mix, a sample-barcoded 5' primer served in a second PCR lasting roughly 6 to 12 cycles. TCRdb processed the 5' RACE reads anew with MiXCR; each CDR3 protein has one entry. Here the sample spans 1.5 million to 2 million distinct CDR3 sequences, 28% being singletons. The sample was blood. These receptor sequences come from a woman in her 30s in good health.

This clonotype was counted only a few times. The chain recombines TRBV6-5 with TRBJ1-2, with 7 bases matching TRBD1. V lost 0 bases to trimming and J lost 8 bases; unmatched junction nucleotides: 12. Germline assignment: CDR1 MNHEY and CDR2 SVGAGI. The CDR3 has 16 residues. The CDR3, as DNA: TGTGCCAGCAGTTACTCGATAGGGACAGTGATACAGGGCTACACCTTC. Its translation: CASSYSIGTVIQGYTF.

The table lists this clonotype with many counts. This chain connects TRBV27 to TRBJ2-6, with 9 bases that match TRBD1. V was clipped by 8 bases and J by 0 bases; unmatched bases: 11. This CDR3 has 18 residues. Germline CDR1 MNHEY, CDR2 SMNVEV (reference sequence). The CDR3 coding sequence is TGTGCCAGCCGTAAGCGGACAGGGGTGAACTCTGGGGCCAACGTCCTGACTTTC. It specifies CASRKRTGVNSGANVLTF.